The table lists the clone carrying this T cell receptor (beta chain) with a few counts. The data derive from a study of cytomegalovirus exposure and HLA in healthy donors. The V and J ends lost 1 base and 4 bases, in that order; junction bases with no gene match: 4. Germline lookup yields CDR1 SQVTM and CDR2 ANQGSEA. The CDR3 is 14 residues long. PCR used 60 Vbeta primers and 13 Jbeta primers. Method: immunoSEQ multiplex PCR; TCRdb's copy keeps in-frame clones and lacks some. Of approximately 75,000 clones listed, about 72% are singletons. The genes are TRBV29-1 and TRBJ2-1; 7 bases map to TRBD1. The receptor comes from a man aged 40-49 years in good health and CMV-seropositive. Sequencing input: PBMCs. Here the CDR3 DNA reads TGCAGCGTTGAAGGGATCAGGGGGTACAATGAGCAGTTCTTC. Protein product: CSVEGIRGYNEQFF.